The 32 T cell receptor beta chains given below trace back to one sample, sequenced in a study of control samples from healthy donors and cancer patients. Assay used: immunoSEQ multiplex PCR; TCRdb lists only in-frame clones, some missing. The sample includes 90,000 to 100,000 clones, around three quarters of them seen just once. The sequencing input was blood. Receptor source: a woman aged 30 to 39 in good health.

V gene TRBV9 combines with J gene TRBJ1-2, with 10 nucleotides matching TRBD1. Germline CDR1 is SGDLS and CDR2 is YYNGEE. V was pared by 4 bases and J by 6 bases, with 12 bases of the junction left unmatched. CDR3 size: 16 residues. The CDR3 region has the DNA TGTGCCAGCAGCTTTGGACAGGGGGTTACTAATCATGGCTACACCTTC. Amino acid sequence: CASSFGQGVTNHGYTF.

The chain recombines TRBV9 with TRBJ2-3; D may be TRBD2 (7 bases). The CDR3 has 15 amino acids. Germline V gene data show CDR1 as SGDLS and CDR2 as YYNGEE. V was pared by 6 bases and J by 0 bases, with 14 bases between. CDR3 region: CASTTGGGSTDTQYF. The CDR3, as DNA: TGTGCCAGCACCACGGGGGGCGGGAGCACAGATACGCAGTATTTT.

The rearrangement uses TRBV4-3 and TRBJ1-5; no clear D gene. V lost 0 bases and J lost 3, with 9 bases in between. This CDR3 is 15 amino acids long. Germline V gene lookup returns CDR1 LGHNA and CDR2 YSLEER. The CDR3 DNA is TGCGCCAGCAGCCAAGAGGGCGGTCTCAATCAGCCCCAGCATTTT. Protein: CASSQEGGLNQPQHF.

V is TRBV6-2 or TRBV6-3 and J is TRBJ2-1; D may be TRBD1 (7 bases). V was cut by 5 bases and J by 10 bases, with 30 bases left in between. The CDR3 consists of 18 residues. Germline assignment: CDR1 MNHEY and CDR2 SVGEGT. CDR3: CASSPPDYRDRESWEQFF. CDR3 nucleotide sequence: TGTGCCAGCAGTCCCCCGGACTACCGGGACAGAGAGTCTTGGGAGCAGTTCTTC.

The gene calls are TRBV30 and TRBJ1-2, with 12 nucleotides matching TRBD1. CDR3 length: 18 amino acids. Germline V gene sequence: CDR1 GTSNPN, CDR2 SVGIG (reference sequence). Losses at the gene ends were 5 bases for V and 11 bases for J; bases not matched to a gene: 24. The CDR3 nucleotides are TGTGCCTGGGGAGGGACAGGGGGCACTAGAATGGGCCCTATGGGGTACACCTTC. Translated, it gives CAWGGTGGTRMGPMGYTF.

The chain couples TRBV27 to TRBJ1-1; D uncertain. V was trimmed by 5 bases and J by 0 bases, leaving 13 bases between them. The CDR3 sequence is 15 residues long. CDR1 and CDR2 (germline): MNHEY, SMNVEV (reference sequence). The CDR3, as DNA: TGTGCCAGCAGTCCCCTTGGCAGACTGAACACTGAAGCTTTCTTT. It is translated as CASSPLGRLNTEAFF.

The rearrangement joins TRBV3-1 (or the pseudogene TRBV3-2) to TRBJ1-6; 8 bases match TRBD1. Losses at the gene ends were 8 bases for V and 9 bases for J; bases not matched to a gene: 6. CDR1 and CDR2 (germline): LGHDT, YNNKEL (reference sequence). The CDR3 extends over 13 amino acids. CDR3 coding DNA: TGTGCCAGCGCCCCAGGGGGCAGTTCACCCCTCCACTTT. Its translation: CASAPGGSSPLHF.

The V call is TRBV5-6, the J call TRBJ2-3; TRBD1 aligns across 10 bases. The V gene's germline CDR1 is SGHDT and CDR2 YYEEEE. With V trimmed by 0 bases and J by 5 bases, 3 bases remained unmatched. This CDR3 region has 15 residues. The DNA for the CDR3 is TGTGCCAGCAGCTTGGGACAGGGGGCTGGAGATACGCAGTATTTT. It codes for CASSLGQGAGDTQYF.

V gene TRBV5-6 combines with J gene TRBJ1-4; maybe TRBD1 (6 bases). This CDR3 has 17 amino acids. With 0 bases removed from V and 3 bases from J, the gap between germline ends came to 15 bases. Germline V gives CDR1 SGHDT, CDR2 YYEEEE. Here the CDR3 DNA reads TGTGCCAGCAGCTTGGATTTCTGGGGGCCGGCTAATGAAAAACTGTTTTTT. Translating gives CASSLDFWGPANEKLFF. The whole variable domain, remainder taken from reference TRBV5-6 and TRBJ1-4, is DAGVTQSPTHLIKTRGQQVTLRCSPKSGHDTVSWYQQALGQGPQFIFQYYEEEERQRGNFPDRFSGHQFPNYSSELNVNALLLGDSALYLCASSLDFWGPANEKLFFGSGTQLSVL.

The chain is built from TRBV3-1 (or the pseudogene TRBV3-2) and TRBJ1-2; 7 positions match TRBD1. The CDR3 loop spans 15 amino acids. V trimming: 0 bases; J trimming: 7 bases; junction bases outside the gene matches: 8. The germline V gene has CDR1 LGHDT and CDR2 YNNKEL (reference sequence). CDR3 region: CASSQDFEGARGYTF. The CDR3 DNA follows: TGTGCCAGCAGCCAAGATTTCGAGGGGGCACGTGGCTACACCTTC.

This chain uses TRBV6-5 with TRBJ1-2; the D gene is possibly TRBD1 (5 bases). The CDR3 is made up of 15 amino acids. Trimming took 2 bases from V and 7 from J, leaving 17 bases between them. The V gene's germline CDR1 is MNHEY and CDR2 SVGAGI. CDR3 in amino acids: CASSYGAGLLGGYTF. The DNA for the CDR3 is TGTGCCAGCAGTTACGGAGCAGGGCTGTTGGGTGGCTACACCTTC.

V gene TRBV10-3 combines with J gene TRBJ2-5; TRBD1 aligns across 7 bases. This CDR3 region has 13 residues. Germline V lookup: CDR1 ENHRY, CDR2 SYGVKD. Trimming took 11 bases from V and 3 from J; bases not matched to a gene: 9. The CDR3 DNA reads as TGTGCCGCGGCCGGGACAGCGGAAGAGACCCAGTACTTC. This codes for CAAAGTAEETQYF.

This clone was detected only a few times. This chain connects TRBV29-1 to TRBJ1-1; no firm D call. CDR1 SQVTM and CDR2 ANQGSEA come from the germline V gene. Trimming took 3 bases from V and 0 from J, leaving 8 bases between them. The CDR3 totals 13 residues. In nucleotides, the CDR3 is TGCAGCGTTGACACACTCATGAACACTGAAGCTTTCTTT. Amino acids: CSVDTLMNTEAFF.

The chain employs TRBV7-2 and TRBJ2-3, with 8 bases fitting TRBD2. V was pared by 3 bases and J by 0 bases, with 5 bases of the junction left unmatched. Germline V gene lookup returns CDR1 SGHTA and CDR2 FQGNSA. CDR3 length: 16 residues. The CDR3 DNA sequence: TGTGCCAGCAGCTTTGGACTAGCTTTTAGCACAGATACGCAGTATTTT. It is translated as CASSFGLAFSTDTQYF.

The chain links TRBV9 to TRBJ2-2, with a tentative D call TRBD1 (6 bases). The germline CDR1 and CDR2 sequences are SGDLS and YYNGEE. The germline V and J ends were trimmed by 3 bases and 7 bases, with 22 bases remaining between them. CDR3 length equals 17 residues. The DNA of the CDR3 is TGTGCCAGCAGCGCAACGCGGCAAGCCCGAGGGGGCGGGGAGCTGTTTTTT. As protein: CASSATRQARGGGELFF.

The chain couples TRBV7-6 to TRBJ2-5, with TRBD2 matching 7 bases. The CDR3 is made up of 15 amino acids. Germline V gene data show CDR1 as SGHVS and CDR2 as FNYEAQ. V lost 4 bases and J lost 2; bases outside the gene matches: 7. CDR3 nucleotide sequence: TGTGCCAGCAGCTCGCCCCGGGACTATCAAGAGACCCAGTACTTC. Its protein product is CASSSPRDYQETQYF.

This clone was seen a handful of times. CDR3 in amino acids: CASSLATGTPGEKLFF. CDR3 sequence (DNA): TGCGCCAGCAGCTTGGCGACCGGGACCCCCGGCGAAAAACTGTTTTTT. The V gene is TRBV5-1, the J gene TRBJ1-4; D perhaps matches TRBD1 (5 bases). From germline, CDR1 is SGHRS and CDR2 YFSETQ. CDR3 length: 16 residues. Deletions cut 0 bases from V and 8 bases from J, with 17 bases between.

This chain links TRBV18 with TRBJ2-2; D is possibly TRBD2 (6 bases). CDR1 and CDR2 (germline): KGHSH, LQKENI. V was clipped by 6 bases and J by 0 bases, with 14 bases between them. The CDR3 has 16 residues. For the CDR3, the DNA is TGTGCCAGCTCGCCTCCGGGACTCGCGAACACCGGGGAGCTGTTTTTT. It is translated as CASSPPGLANTGELFF.

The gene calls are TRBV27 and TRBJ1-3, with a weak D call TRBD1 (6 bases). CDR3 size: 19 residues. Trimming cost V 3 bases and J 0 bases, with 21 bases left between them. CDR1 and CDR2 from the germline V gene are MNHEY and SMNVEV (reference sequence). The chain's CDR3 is CASSFGGRFLSSSGNTIYF. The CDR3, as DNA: TGTGCCAGCAGTTTCGGGGGCCGTTTTTTAAGCAGCTCTGGAAACACCATATATTTT.

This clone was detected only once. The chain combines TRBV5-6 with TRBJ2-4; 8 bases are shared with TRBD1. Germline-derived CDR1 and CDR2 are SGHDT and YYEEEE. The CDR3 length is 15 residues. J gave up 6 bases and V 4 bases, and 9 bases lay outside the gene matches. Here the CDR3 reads CASSPPGTGLNIQYF. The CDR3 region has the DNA TGTGCCAGCAGCCCCCCCGGGACAGGTTTAAACATTCAGTACTTC.

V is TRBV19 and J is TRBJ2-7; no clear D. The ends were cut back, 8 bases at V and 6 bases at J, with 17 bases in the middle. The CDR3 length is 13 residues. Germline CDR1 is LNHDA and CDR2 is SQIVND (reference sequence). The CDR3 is CASSRPPGSEQYF. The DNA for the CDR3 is TGTGCCAGTTCCCGGCCGCCCGGTAGCGAGCAGTACTTC.

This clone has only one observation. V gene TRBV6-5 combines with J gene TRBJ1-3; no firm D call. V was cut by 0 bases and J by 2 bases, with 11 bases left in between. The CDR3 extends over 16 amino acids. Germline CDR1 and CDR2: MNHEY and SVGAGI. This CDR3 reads CASSYSGRGPGNTIYF. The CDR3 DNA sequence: TGTGCCAGCAGTTACTCAGGGAGAGGCCCTGGAAACACCATATATTTT.

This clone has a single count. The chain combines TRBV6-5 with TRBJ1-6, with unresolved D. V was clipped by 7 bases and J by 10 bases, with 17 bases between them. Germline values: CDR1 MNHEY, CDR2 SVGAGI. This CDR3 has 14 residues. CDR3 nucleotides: TGTGCCAGCACCCAGAGCAGGTCGGGATCACCCCTCCACTTT. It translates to CASTQSRSGSPLHF.

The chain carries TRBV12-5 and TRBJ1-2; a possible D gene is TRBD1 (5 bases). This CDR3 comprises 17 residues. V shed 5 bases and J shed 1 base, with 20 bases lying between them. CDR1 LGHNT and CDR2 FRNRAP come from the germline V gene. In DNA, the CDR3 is TGTGCTAGTGGTCTCGAGGGAACCGTGCAGGGTAACTATGGCTACACCTTC. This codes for CASGLEGTVQGNYGYTF.

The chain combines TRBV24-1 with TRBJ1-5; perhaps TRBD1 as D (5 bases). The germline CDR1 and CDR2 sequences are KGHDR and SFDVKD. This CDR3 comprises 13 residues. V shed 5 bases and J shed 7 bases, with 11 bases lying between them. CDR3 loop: CATSGGARQPQHF. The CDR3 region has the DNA TGTGCCACCAGTGGAGGGGCGAGACAGCCCCAGCATTTT.

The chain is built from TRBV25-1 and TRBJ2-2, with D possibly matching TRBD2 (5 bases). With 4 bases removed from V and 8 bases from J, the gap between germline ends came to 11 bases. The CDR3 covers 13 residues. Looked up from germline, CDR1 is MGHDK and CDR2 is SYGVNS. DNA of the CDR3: TGTGCCAGCAGTGCCCCCGGGGTAGGGGAGCTGTTTTTT. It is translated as CASSAPGVGELFF.

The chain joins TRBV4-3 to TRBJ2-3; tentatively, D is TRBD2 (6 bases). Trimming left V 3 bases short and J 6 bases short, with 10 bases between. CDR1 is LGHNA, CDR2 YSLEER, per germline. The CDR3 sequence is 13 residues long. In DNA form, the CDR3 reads TGCGCCAGCAGCCAGCTAGCGTCGGATACGCAGTATTTT. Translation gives CASSQLASDTQYF.

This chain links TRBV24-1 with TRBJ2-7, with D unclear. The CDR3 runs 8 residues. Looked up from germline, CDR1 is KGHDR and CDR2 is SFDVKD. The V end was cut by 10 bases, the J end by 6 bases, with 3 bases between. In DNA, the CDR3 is TGTGCCACGGGCGAGCAGTACTTC. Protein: CATGEQYF.

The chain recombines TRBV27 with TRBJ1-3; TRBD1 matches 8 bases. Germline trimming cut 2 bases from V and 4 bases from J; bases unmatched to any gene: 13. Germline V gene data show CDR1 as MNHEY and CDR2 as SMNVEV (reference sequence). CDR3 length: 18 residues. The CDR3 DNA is TGTGCCAGCAGTTTAGGGATCCGGGACAGGTATCGGGGAAACACCATATATTTT. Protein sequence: CASSLGIRDRYRGNTIYF.

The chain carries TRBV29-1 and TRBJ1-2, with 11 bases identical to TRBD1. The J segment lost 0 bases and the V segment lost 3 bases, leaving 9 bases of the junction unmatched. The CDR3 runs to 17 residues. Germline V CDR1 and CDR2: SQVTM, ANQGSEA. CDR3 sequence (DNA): TGCAGCGTTGATTCTAGGGACAGGGGGTTGCCTAACTATGGCTACACCTTC. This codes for CSVDSRDRGLPNYGYTF.

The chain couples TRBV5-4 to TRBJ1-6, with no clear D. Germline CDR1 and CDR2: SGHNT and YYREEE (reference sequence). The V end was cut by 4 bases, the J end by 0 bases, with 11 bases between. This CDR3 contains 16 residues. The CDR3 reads CASSTRRSSYNSPLHF. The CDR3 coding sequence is TGTGCCAGCAGCACCAGACGGAGCTCCTATAATTCACCCCTCCACTTT.

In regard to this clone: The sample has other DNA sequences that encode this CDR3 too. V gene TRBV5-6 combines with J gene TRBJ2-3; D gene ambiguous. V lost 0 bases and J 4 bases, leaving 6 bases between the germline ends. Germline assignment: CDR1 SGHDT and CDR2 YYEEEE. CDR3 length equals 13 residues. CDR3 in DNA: TGTGCCAGCAGCTTGGCCATTTCAGATACGCAGTATTTT. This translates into CASSLAISDTQYF.